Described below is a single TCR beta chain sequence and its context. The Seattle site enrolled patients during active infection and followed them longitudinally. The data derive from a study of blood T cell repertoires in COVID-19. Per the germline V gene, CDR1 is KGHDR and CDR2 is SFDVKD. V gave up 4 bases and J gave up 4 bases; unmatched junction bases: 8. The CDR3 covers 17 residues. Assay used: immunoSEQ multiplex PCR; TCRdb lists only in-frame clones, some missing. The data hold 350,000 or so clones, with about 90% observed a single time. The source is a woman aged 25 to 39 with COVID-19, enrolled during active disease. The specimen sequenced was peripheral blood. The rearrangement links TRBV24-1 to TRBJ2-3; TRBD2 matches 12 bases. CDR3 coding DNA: TGTGCCACCAGTGACATGACTAGCGGGAGTGGGGCAGATACGCAGTATTTT. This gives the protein CATSDMTSGSGADTQYF.